This T cell receptor (beta chain) was identified in a study of cytomegalovirus exposure and HLA in healthy donors. The study ran its PCR with 60 Vbeta and 13 Jbeta primers. Using immunoSEQ multiplex PCR, the repertoire was profiled, and TCRdb retains in-frame clones only, with some absent. The sample includes about 88,000 clones, approximately 70% seen only once; the top ten take 2.5% to 3%. V was clipped by 2 bases and J by 4 bases, with 14 bases between them. CDR3 length: 15 residues. Germline values: CDR1 SEHNR, CDR2 FQNEAQ (reference sequence). This TCR was sampled from a man aged 50 to 60 in good health and CMV-seronegative. This chain uses TRBV7-9 with TRBJ1-1; D is perhaps TRBD1 (6 bases). The sequencing input was PBMCs. CDR3 nucleotide sequence: TGTGCCAGCAGCTTAATAGACGGGGGGGCCACTGAAGCTTTCTTT. Amino acids: CASSLIDGGATEAFF.